This T cell receptor (beta chain) was documented in a study of response to subunit inactivated influenza vaccine. Whole-study findings and limits: The authors suggested that every seasonal influenza vaccination recruits few new T cells.

Concerning this clonotype itself: The target antigen is unknown. An end of the junction does not agree with germline; a read error may underlie this.

The CDR3 totals 13 residues. Germline values: CDR1 SSHAT, CDR2 FNYEAQ (reference sequence). From the RT-PCR reads, TCRdb called clonotypes with MiXCR, one entry per CDR3 protein. The sample consists of approximately 530,000 distinct CDR3 sequences, 7.6% of them appearing once. This sample comprised PBMCs from blood, obtained approximately 25 months after vaccination. The sequence derives from a man between 50 and 69 years old who received an inactivated influenza vaccine. The chain recombines TRBV7-7 with TRBJ2-5; no reliable D call. For the CDR3, the DNA is TGTGCTAGCAGCTTAGTTTGGGAAGAGACCCAGTACTTC. Residues: CASSLVWEETQYF.